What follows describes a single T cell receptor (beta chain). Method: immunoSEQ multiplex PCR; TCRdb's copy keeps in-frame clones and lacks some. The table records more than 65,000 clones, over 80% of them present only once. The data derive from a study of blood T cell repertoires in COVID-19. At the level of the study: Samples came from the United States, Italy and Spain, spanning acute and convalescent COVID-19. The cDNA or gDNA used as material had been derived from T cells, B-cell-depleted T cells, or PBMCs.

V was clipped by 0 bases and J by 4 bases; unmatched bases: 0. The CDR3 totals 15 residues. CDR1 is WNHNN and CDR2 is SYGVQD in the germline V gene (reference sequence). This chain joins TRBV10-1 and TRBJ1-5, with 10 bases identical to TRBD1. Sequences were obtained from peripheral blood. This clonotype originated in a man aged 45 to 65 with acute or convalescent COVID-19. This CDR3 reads CASSESGQGNQPQHF. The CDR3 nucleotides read TGCGCCAGCAGTGAGTCGGGACAGGGGAATCAGCCCCAGCATTTT.